A single sample is the source of the 18 T cell receptor beta chains below, sequenced in a study of CXCR3-negative and CXCR3-positive naive CD8 T cells. Antigens of these TCRs are unknown. cDNA libraries for TRB were generated by 5' RACE incorporating UMI labels. After re-calling the 5' RACE reads, TCRdb lists one entry per CDR3 protein, DNA absent. This specimen shows under 150,000 distinct CDR3 sequences; the ten leading clones hold 0.4% to 0.45%. Study observations and caveats: Researchers report that CXCR3-positive naive cells carry more hydrophobic TRB CDR3s than CXCR3-negative naive cells.

The specimen sequenced was naive CXCR3+ CD8+ T cells from blood. Subset of the sample: CD45RO-CCR7+CD27+CD95- naive CD8+ T cells expressing CXCR3 (TNR3+). The receptors stem from a human donor in good health. Some clones in this sample may be carry-over from other donors' samples.

The rearrangement joins TRBV19 to TRBJ1-6; lacking DNA, the TRBD1 call made by TCRdb goes unchecked. This CDR3 has 13 amino acids. CDR1 and CDR2 (germline): LNHDA, SQIVND (reference sequence). The CDR3 loop is CASSMGTGITLHF.

The chain joins TRBV7-6 to TRBJ2-5; TCRdb picks TRBD1, but there is no DNA to check that call. The CDR3 covers 13 residues. Germline assignment: CDR1 SGHVS and CDR2 FNYEAQ. The CDR3 protein is CACRRQGIETQYF.

The V call is TRBV4-2, the J call TRBJ2-1. This CDR3 spans 15 amino acids. Germline V CDR1 and CDR2: LGHNA, YNFKEQ. The CDR3 spells CASSQVYSGYNEQFF.

This chain connects TRBV29-1 to TRBJ1-2; TCRdb's D gene call, TRBD1, goes unchecked for lack of DNA. The CDR3 length is 15 residues. Germline V gives CDR1 SQVTM, CDR2 ANQGSEA. The CDR3 here is CSVGPLQGIDYGYTF.

V and J are TRBV10-3 and TRBJ2-7; the TCRdb D gene call, TRBD2, has no DNA to confirm it. CDR1 is ENHRY, CDR2 SYGVKD, per germline. The CDR3 runs 17 residues. The chain's CDR3 is CAISESNIGLAKYEQYF.

The chain carries TRBV7-9 and TRBJ2-1; the TCRdb call, TRBD2, lacks DNA for checking. The germline gives CDR1 SEHNR, CDR2 FQNEAQ (reference sequence). The CDR3 is 16 amino acids. The CDR3 reads CASSLVGAGGGNEQFF.

The gene calls are TRBV18 and TRBJ2-5; TCRdb selects TRBD1, and the lack of DNA leaves this call unchecked. The CDR3 covers 16 residues. Germline V CDR1 and CDR2: KGHSH, LQKENI. The CDR3 here is CASSPSVQGERETQYF.

The rearrangement uses TRBV5-5 and TRBJ2-1; the D gene TCRdb calls, TRBD1, cannot be checked with no DNA. This CDR3 has 14 residues. Germline CDR1 is SGHKS and CDR2 is YYEKEE (reference sequence). The CDR3: CASSLGGGLNEQFF.

This chain links TRBV7-7 with TRBJ2-5; TCRdb's D gene call, TRBD2, goes unchecked for lack of DNA. The CDR3 loop spans 15 amino acids. In germline, CDR1 is SSHAT, CDR2 FNYEAQ (reference sequence). CDR3 in amino acids: CASSGGWGLQETQYF.

This chain connects TRBV5-1 to TRBJ2-7; TCRdb gives TRBD1 as the D gene, but with no DNA this cannot be confirmed. CDR3 length: 14 amino acids. Germline loops: CDR1 SGHRS, CDR2 YFSETQ. The CDR3: CASSLGTGQREQYF. Variable domain in full (rest from reference TRBV5-1 and TRBJ2-7): KAGVTQTPRYLIKTRGQQVTLSCSPISGHRSVSWYQQTPGQGLQFLFEYFSETQRNKGNFPGRFSGRQFSNSRSEMNVSTLELGDSALYLCASSLGTGQREQYFGPGTRLTVT.

This chain links TRBV29-1 with TRBJ2-7; as DNA is missing, the TRBD1 call by TCRdb cannot be tested. The germline gives CDR1 SQVTM, CDR2 ANQGSEA. CDR3 length: 12 amino acids. CDR3 region: CSVEARGYEQYF.

The gene calls are TRBV6-2 or TRBV6-3 and TRBJ2-7; TCRdb gives TRBD1 as the D gene, but with no DNA this cannot be confirmed. Germline CDR1 reads MNHEY; CDR2 reads SVGEGT. This CDR3 comprises 13 residues. The CDR3 region is CASTSLPLVEQYF.

The V and J genes are TRBV7-8 and TRBJ2-3; the D call from TCRdb, TRBD2, cannot be confirmed without DNA. This CDR3 comprises 18 residues. Germline-derived CDR1 and CDR2 are SGHVS and FQNEAQ. The CDR3 loop reads CASSAVLTSGPLTDTQYF.

This rearrangement joins TRBV10-1 to TRBJ2-3. Germline assignment: CDR1 WNHNN and CDR2 SYGVQD (reference sequence). CDR3 length equals 17 residues. The CDR3 protein is CASSEGGLGASTDTQYF.

V and J are TRBV29-1 and TRBJ1-1; lacking DNA, the TRBD1 call made by TCRdb goes unchecked. The CDR3 covers 12 residues. Germline CDR1 SQVTM, CDR2 ANQGSEA. The CDR3 spells CSVGGQLDEAFF. Full variable domain (rest looked up from reference TRBV29-1 and TRBJ1-1): SAVISQKPSRDICQRGTSLTIQCQVDSQVTMMFWYRQQPGQSLTLIATANQGSEATYESGFVIDKFPISRPNLTFSTLTVSNMSPEDSSIYLCSVGGQLDEAFFGQGTRLTVV.

This chain links TRBV28 with TRBJ2-7; TCRdb reports TRBD1, a call that lacks DNA to check it against. The germline V gene encodes CDR1 MDHEN and CDR2 SYDVKM. The CDR3 is 12 amino acids. The chain's CDR3 is CATGDGTYEQYF.

The V call is TRBV29-1, the J call TRBJ2-7; TCRdb selects TRBD1, and the lack of DNA leaves this call unchecked. There are 12 residues in the CDR3. Per the germline V gene, CDR1 is SQVTM and CDR2 is ANQGSEA. The chain's CDR3 is CSVGAGAYEQYF.

The chain links TRBV5-1 to TRBJ2-7; the D gene TCRdb calls, TRBD2, cannot be checked with no DNA. Germline V gene lookup returns CDR1 SGHRS and CDR2 YFSETQ. This CDR3 contains 16 residues. This chain's CDR3 is CASSFPSRQSPYEQYF.